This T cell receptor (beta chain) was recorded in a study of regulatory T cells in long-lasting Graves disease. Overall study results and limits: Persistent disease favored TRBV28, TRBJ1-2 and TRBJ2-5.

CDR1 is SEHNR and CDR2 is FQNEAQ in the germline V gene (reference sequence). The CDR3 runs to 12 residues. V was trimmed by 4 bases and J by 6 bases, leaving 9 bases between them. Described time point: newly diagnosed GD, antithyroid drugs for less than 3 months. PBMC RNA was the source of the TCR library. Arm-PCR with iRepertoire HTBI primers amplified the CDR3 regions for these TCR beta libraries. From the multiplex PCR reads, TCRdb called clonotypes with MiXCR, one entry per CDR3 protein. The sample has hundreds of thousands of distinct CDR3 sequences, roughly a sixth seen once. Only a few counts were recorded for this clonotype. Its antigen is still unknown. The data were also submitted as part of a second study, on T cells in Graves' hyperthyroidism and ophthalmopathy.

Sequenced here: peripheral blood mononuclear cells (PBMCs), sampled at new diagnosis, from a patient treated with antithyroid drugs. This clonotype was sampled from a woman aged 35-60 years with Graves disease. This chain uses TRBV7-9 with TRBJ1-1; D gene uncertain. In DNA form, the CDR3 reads TGTGCCAGCAGCTCCCTGAGGTCTGAAGCTTTCTTT. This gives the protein CASSSLRSEAFF. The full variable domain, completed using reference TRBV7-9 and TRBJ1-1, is DTGVSQNPRHKITKRGQNVTFRCDPISEHNRLYWYRQTLGQGPEFLTYFQNEAQLEKSRLLSDRFSAERPKGSFSTLEIQRTEQGDSAMYLCASSSLRSEAFFGQGTRLTVV.